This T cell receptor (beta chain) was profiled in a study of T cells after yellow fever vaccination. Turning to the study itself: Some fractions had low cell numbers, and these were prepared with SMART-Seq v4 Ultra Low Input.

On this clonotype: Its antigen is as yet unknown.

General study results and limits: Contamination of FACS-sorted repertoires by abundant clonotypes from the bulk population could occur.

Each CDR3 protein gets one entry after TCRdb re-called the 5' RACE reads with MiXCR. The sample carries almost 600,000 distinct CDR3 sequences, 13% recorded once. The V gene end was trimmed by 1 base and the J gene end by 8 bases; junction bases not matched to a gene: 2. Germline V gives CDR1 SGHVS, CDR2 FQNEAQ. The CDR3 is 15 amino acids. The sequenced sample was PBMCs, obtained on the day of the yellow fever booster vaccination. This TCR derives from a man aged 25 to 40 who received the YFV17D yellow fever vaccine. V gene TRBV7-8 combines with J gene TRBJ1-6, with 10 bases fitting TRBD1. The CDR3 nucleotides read TGTGCCAGCAGCTTAGTGGGACAGGGGTATTCACCCCTCCACTTT. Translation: CASSLVGQGYSPLHF.